What follows describes a single T cell receptor beta chain. No antigen is known for it. Using immunoSEQ multiplex PCR, the repertoire was profiled, and TCRdb retains in-frame clones only, with some absent. The sample consists of about 2,600 clones, under 50% of them appearing once. These data belong to a study of CXCR4 blockade with PD-1 therapy in pancreatic cancer. General observations from the study: Sequencing covered TCRbeta chains only, not alpha chains. Tumors were clonally expanded, mean 0.14 versus 0.05 in healthy blood.

Trimming took off 0 bases at V and 10 bases at J, with 10 bases between the two ends. Germline V gives CDR1 MNHGY, CDR2 SAAAGT. The CDR3 is 12 residues long. No neoadjuvant therapy was given before resection to the patients supplying these archived tumor blocks. This chain connects TRBV6-8 to TRBJ2-7; no reliable D call. Sample: tumor tissue. The receptor was derived from a human donor with pancreatic ductal adenocarcinoma. CDR3: CASSYSGPLQYF. The CDR3 nucleotides read TGTGCCAGCAGTTACTCAGGCCCCCTCCAGTACTTC.